The rows below give T cell receptor beta chains drawn from one sample of a study of somatic mutations in cytotoxic T cells in rheumatoid arthritis. The table came from immunoSEQ multiplex PCR; TCRdb's copy has only in-frame clones and leaves some out. In the table there are just under 30,000 clones, more than 85% of which are singletons. Sequenced sample: CD8+ T cells sorted from blood. The receptors derive from an adult with rheumatoid arthritis. CDR3s include the opening cysteine and the closing phenylalanine or tryptophan. A D gene is named only where the DNA matches it firmly. Size values are once, few and many counts, or a class for expanded clones, and some rows have none.

j_call | d_call | v_call | clone_size | cdr3_aa | cdr3_nt
TRBJ1-1 | TRBD1 | TRBV10-3 | - | CAISESTKPQDRSF | TGTGCCATCAGTGAGTCGACGAAACCCCAGGACAGGTCGTTT
TRBJ1-4 | - | TRBV15 | - | CATSSSGANEKLFF | TGTGCCACCAGCAGTTCAGGAGCTAATGAAAAACTGTTTTTT
TRBJ1-3 | - | TRBV27 | - | CASSLSFSDHSGNTIYF | TGTGCCAGCAGTTTATCGTTTTCGGATCACTCTGGAAACACCATATATTTT
TRBJ2-7 | - | TRBV5-4 | - | CASSQDTTYEQYF | TGTGCCAGCAGCCAGGACACTACCTACGAGCAGTACTTC
TRBJ1-3 | - | TRBV27 | - | CASSPTGVSGNTIYF | TGTGCCAGCAGTCCTACAGGTGTCTCTGGAAACACCATATATTTT
TRBJ2-1 | TRBD1 | TRBV4-1 | once | CASSQKQGYNEQFF | TGCGCCAGCAGCCAAAAACAGGGGTACAATGAGCAGTTCTTC
TRBJ2-7 | - | TRBV27 | - | CASSFGQGYEQYF | TGTGCCAGCAGTTTCGGCCAGGGCTACGAGCAGTACTTC
TRBJ2-1 | - | TRBV5-1 | - | CASSATSPYNEQFF | TGCGCCAGTAGTGCTACTAGTCCCTACAATGAGCAGTTCTTC
TRBJ1-2 | - | TRBV5-3 | - | CARSSRASGVGTGYTF | TGTGCCAGAAGCTCCAGGGCCTCCGGGGTGGGGACTGGCTACACCTTC
TRBJ1-4 | - | TRBV4-3 | - | CASSQEPGAHGNEKLFF | TGCGCCAGCAGCCAAGAACCCGGGGCGCATGGTAATGAAAAACTGTTTTTT
TRBJ2-1 | TRBD2 | TRBV9 | - | CASSVVSGRDNEQFF | TGTGCCAGCAGTGTCGTAAGCGGGAGAGACAATGAGCAGTTCTTC
TRBJ2-1 | - | TRBV5-3 | - | CARSHRQSFREGGSSYNEQFF | TGTGCCAGAAGCCATCGGCAGTCCTTCAGGGAGGGGGGAAGCTCCTACAATGAGCAGTTCTTC
TRBJ1-5 | TRBD1 | TRBV9 | - | CASSAPGTGDQPQHF | TGTGCCAGCAGCGCGCCAGGGACAGGGGATCAGCCCCAGCATTTT
TRBJ2-5 | TRBD2 | TRBV7-9 | - | CASSLILAGAPETQYF | TGTGCCAGCAGCTTAATCCTAGCGGGAGCCCCAGAGACCCAGTACTTC
TRBJ1-2 | - | TRBV5-1 | - | CASSLEASPGSYGYTF | TGCGCCAGCAGCTTGGAGGCGTCACCGGGAAGCTATGGCTACACCTTC
TRBJ2-7 | TRBD1 | TRBV10-3 | - | CAISESGTGAYEQYF | TGTGCCATCAGTGAGTCAGGGACAGGGGCCTACGAGCAGTACTTC
TRBJ2-7 | - | TRBV6-5 | - | CASSYSSPNEQYF | TGTGCCAGCAGTTACTCGTCCCCCAACGAGCAGTACTTC
TRBJ2-7 | - | TRBV11-2 | few | CASSSTLHVYEQYF | TGTGCCAGCAGCTCTACTCTCCACGTCTACGAGCAGTACTTC
TRBJ2-3 | - | TRBV11-2 | - | CASSLVRTAATDTQYF | TGTGCCAGCAGCTTAGTCCGGACAGCTGCCACAGATACGCAGTATTTT
TRBJ2-5 | - | TRBV4-3 | - | CASSQSPGLEETQYF | TGCGCCAGCAGCCAGTCACCGGGACTTGAAGAGACCCAGTACTTC
TRBJ2-7 | - | TRBV7-9 | - | CASSPPSSDPSYEQYF | TGTGCCAGCAGCCCCCCCTCTAGCGACCCTTCCTACGAGCAGTACTTC
TRBJ2-2 | - | TRBV29-1 | - | CSVQGAGELFF | TGCAGCGTACAGGGCGCCGGGGAGCTGTTTTTT
TRBJ2-3 | - | TRBV7-9 | - | CASSLAGRRFSTDTQYF | TGTGCCAGCAGCTTAGCTGGGAGACGATTTAGCACAGATACGCAGTATTTT
TRBJ2-7 | TRBD2 | TRBV27 | - | CASSLAGGPREQYF | TGTGCCAGCAGTTTAGCGGGAGGGCCGAGGGAGCAGTACTTC
TRBJ2-1 | - | TRBV6-4 | - | CASSRGRESSYNEQFF | TGTGCCAGCAGTAGAGGTCGGGAGAGCTCCTACAATGAGCAGTTCTTC
TRBJ2-1 | - | TRBV10-3 | - | CAINPGLSSSYNEQFF | TGTGCCATCAACCCGGGACTCTCGAGCTCCTACAATGAGCAGTTCTTC
TRBJ2-7 | - | TRBV10-2 | - | CASSDTGATYEQYF | TGCGCCAGCAGTGATACGGGGGCAACCTACGAGCAGTACTTC
TRBJ1-5 | - | TRBV19 | - | CASSLGSQFSNQPQHF | TGTGCCAGTAGCCTAGGGTCTCAATTTAGCAATCAGCCCCAGCATTTT
TRBJ2-7 | - | TRBV13 | - | CASSLGLASITTVYEQYF | TGTGCCAGCAGCTTAGGCCTTGCGAGTATCACGACCGTCTACGAGCAGTACTTC
TRBJ2-1 | TRBD1 | TRBV5-1 | - | CASSPGQGAFEQFF | TGCGCCAGCAGCCCGGGACAGGGGGCGTTTGAGCAGTTCTTC
TRBJ2-7 | - | TRBV28 | - | CASSFFPDSPSYEQYF | TGTGCCAGCAGTTTCTTTCCTGACAGCCCCTCCTACGAGCAGTACTTC
TRBJ1-1 | - | TRBV27 | - | CASSATGNTEAFF | TGTGCCAGCAGTGCGACAGGGAACACTGAAGCTTTCTTT
TRBJ2-1 | TRBD1 | TRBV6-5 | - | CASSLGTGRYNEQFF | TGTGCCAGCAGTCTGGGGACAGGGAGGTACAATGAGCAGTTCTTC
TRBJ2-2 | TRBD1 | TRBV2 | once | CASSVSLSGTGGGSTGELFF | TGTGCCAGCAGTGTTTCCCTATCCGGGACAGGGGGCGGTAGCACCGGGGAGCTGTTTTTT
TRBJ2-7 | TRBD1 | TRBV5-6 | - | CASSWGQGTYEQYF | TGTGCCAGCAGCTGGGGACAGGGAACCTACGAGCAGTACTTC
TRBJ2-7 | TRBD2 | TRBV5-1 | - | CASSGGLAESYEQYF | TGCGCCAGCAGCGGTGGACTAGCAGAAAGCTACGAGCAGTACTTC
TRBJ2-7 | - | TRBV11-2 | - | CASSSTGHEQYF | TGTGCCAGCAGCTCCACCGGGCATGAGCAGTACTTC
TRBJ2-2 | - | TRBV7-9 | - | CAGGDSNTGELFF | TGTGCCGGGGGAGATTCGAACACCGGGGAGCTGTTTTTT
TRBJ1-2 | - | TRBV7-8 | - | CASSLETGHPNYGYTF | TGTGCCAGCAGCTTAGAGACAGGACATCCTAACTATGGCTACACCTTC
TRBJ2-5 | TRBD1 | TRBV7-6 | - | CASSAHRQGGETQYF | TGTGCCAGCAGCGCCCACAGACAGGGCGGGGAGACCCAGTACTTC
TRBJ2-3 | - | TRBV4-3 | once | CASRPGVLTDTQYF | TGCGCCAGCAGGCCAGGGGTCCTCACAGATACGCAGTATTTT
TRBJ2-2 | TRBD2 | TRBV27 | - | CASSLLSGGGTGELFF | TGTGCCAGCAGTTTACTCTCTGGCGGGGGGACCGGGGAGCTGTTTTTT
TRBJ2-7 | - | TRBV6-6 | - | CASSYPRNSSYEQYF | TGTGCCAGCAGTTACCCCAGGAATTCCTCCTACGAGCAGTACTTC
TRBJ1-2 | - | TRBV2 | - | CASSASKGLSVGYTF | TGTGCCAGCAGTGCAAGTAAGGGTTTAAGTGTAGGCTACACCTTC